The 13 T cell receptor beta chains in this list originate from one sample, sequenced in a study of blood T cell repertoires in COVID-19. Here immunoSEQ multiplex PCR was the method, and the copy in TCRdb shows in-frame clones only, minus some. The data show about 200,000 clones, about 82% seen once. The sample consisted of PBMCs or T cells enriched from blood (not recorded which). These receptors all stem from a man aged 40-55 years with acute COVID-19.

The chain carries TRBV3-1 (or the pseudogene TRBV3-2) and TRBJ1-1, with D possibly matching TRBD1 (6 bases). The CDR3 runs to 13 residues. Germline CDR1 is LGHDT and CDR2 is YNNKEL (reference sequence). With 4 bases removed from V and 5 bases from J, the gap between germline ends came to 11 bases. CDR3 residues: CASSRGGLTEAFF. The CDR3, as DNA: TGTGCCAGCAGCCGGGGGGGCTTGACTGAAGCTTTCTTT.

The J gene is TRBJ2-1, the V gene TRBV24-1; D is undetermined. The ends were cut back, 4 bases at V and 8 bases at J, with 11 bases in the middle. This CDR3 has 13 residues. The germline V gene encodes CDR1 KGHDR and CDR2 SFDVKD. This CDR3 reads CATSEARSDEQFF. The CDR3 nucleotides read TGTGCCACCAGTGAAGCTAGAAGCGATGAGCAGTTCTTC.

This sequence joins TRBV5-1 and TRBJ2-7, with 9 bases lining up with TRBD2. The CDR3 is 15 residues long. Germline V gives CDR1 SGHRS, CDR2 YFSETQ. Trimming took 7 bases from V and 0 from J; bases not matched to a gene: 8. Here the CDR3 reads CASRRGSGSSYEQYF. CDR3 bases: TGCGCCAGCCGACGAGGTAGCGGGAGCTCCTACGAGCAGTACTTC.

The chain links TRBV7-3 to TRBJ2-7; 8 bases align to TRBD2. Germline loops: CDR1 SGHTA, CDR2 FQGTGA. V dropped 6 bases and J dropped 1; count of bases not matched to a gene: 5. The CDR3 is 14 residues long. The CDR3 spells CASRPTSDSYEQYF. DNA of the CDR3: TGTGCCAGCAGACCGACTAGCGATTCCTACGAGCAGTACTTC.

V and J are TRBV11-3 and TRBJ2-7, with D possibly TRBD1 on 5 matching bases. Per the germline V gene, CDR1 is SGHNT and CDR2 is YENEEA. The CDR3 is made up of 12 amino acids. Trimming left V 3 bases short and J 6 bases short, with 9 bases between. The CDR3 DNA sequence: TGTGCCAGCAGCTTCAGGGTACGCGAGCAGTACTTC. Amino acids: CASSFRVREQYF.

The genes are TRBV28 and TRBJ2-3, with D perhaps matching TRBD2 (5 bases). V was clipped by 5 bases and J by 5 bases, with 14 bases between them. This CDR3 has 14 amino acids. The germline CDR1 and CDR2 sequences are MDHEN and SYDVKM. The CDR3 protein is CASSPRSGVDTQYF. In DNA form, the CDR3 reads TGTGCCAGCAGTCCTCGGTCCGGGGTAGATACGCAGTATTTT.

This sequence joins TRBV7-3 and TRBJ2-6, with a weak D call TRBD1 (6 bases). V lost 3 bases, J lost 3 bases, and 12 bases lay in between. The CDR3 length is 16 residues. CDR1 is SGHTA and CDR2 is FQGTGA in the germline V gene. The CDR3 protein is CASSLVGAGGANVLTF. Written as DNA, the CDR3 is TGTGCCAGCAGCTTGGTGGGGGCTGGTGGGGCCAACGTCCTGACTTTC.

This clone was seen only once. The V and J genes are TRBV15 and TRBJ1-1; 8 nucleotides align to TRBD1. The junction had 13 bases not matched to a gene; V was cut back by 5 bases and J by 5 bases. This CDR3 region has 16 residues. Germline CDR1 and CDR2: LNHNV and YYDKDF (reference sequence). CDR3 sequence: CATSRGQGPPWTEAFF. CDR3 nucleotide sequence: TGTGCCACCAGCCGAGGACAGGGACCCCCGTGGACTGAAGCTTTCTTT. The full variable domain, in which reference TRBV15 and TRBJ1-1 provide the parts outside the CDR3, is DAMVIQNPRYQVTQFGKPVTLSCSQTLNHNVMYWYQQKSSQAPKLLFHYYDKDFNNEADTPDNFQSRRPNTSFCFLDIRSPGLGDTAMYLCATSRGQGPPWTEAFFGQGTRLTVV.

In its sample, this clone was seen a few times. The chain combines TRBV25-1 with TRBJ2-7; D remains unclear. V dropped 3 bases and J dropped 0 bases, with 12 bases sitting between them. This CDR3 has 15 amino acids. The germline V gene has CDR1 MGHDK and CDR2 SYGVNS. CDR3 nucleotide sequence: TGTGCCAGCAGTGATCCTACTCAACCCTCCTACGAGCAGTACTTC. This translates into CASSDPTQPSYEQYF.

This clone was counted a single time. The rearrangement uses TRBV5-6 and TRBJ1-4; 9 bases are a match to TRBD1. Germline assignment: CDR1 SGHDT and CDR2 YYEEEE. V gave up 4 bases and J gave up 6 bases; unmatched junction bases: 4. The CDR3 extends over 14 amino acids. The chain's CDR3 is CASSQGTGYEKLFF. The CDR3 DNA is TGTGCCAGCAGCCAGGGGACAGGGTATGAAAAACTGTTTTTT. Combining the CDR3 with reference TRBV5-6 and TRBJ1-4 gives the whole variable domain DAGVTQSPTHLIKTRGQQVTLRCSPKSGHDTVSWYQQALGQGPQFIFQYYEEEERQRGNFPDRFSGHQFPNYSSELNVNALLLGDSALYLCASSQGTGYEKLFFGSGTQLSVL.

This chain joins TRBV12-5 and TRBJ2-1; D is possibly TRBD2 (6 bases). There are 15 residues in the CDR3. Germline-derived CDR1 and CDR2 are LGHNT and FRNRAP. V lost 5 bases to trimming and J lost 7 bases, with 18 bases between them. CDR3 coding DNA: TGTGCTAGTGGTCCGGCGGGAACTCGCGTTAATGAGCAGTTCTTC. Residues: CASGPAGTRVNEQFF.

The chain recombines TRBV6-1 with TRBJ2-7; 10 bases line up with TRBD2. The CDR3 has 17 amino acids. Per germline, CDR1 MNHNS and CDR2 SASEGT. Trimming took 2 bases from V and 5 from J; bases not matched to a gene: 12. This CDR3 is CASSEPVAGGKLDEQYF. CDR3 DNA sequence: TGTGCCAGCAGTGAACCAGTAGCGGGAGGAAAACTGGACGAGCAGTACTTC.

The gene calls are TRBV5-5 and TRBJ2-7; 8 bases are shared with TRBD2. The germline V gene encodes CDR1 SGHKS and CDR2 YYEKEE (reference sequence). The CDR3 has 15 residues. The V segment lost 0 bases and the J segment 4 bases; nucleotides outside the gene matches: 6. The chain's CDR3 is CASSLEGLGGYEQYF. The CDR3 region has the DNA TGTGCCAGCAGCTTGGAGGGACTAGGAGGATACGAGCAGTACTTC.